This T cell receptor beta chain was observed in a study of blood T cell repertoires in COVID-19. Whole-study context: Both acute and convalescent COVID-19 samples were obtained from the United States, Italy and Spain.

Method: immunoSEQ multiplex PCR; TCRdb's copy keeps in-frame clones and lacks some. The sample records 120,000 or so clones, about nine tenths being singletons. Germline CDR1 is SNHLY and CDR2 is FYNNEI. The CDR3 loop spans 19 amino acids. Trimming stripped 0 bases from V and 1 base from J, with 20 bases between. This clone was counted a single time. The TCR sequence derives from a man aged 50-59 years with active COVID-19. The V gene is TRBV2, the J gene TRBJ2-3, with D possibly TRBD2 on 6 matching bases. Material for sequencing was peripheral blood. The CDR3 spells CASSEALQFGGDRTDTQYF. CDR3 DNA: TGTGCCAGCAGTGAAGCGCTTCAATTTGGAGGGGACCGCACAGATACGCAGTATTTT. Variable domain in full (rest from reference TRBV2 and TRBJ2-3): EPEVTQTPSHQVTQMGQEVILRCVPISNHLYFYWYRQILGQKVEFLVSFYNNEISEKSEIFDDQFSVERPDGSNFTLKIRSTKLEDSAMYFCASSEALQFGGDRTDTQYFGPGTRLTVL.